This note documents a single TCR beta chain sequence. The table lists this clonotype with many counts. The antigen it recognizes is unknown. Base qualities were left out, and no much larger clone turns up one base away. The treatment or condition label, read with the paper, signifies: allogeneic hematopoietic cell transplantation with graft depleted of TCRalphabeta T cells and CD19 B cells. The transplant recipients were children given TCRalphabeta/CD19-depleted allogeneic hematopoietic cell grafts. Libraries were constructed by PCR. The sequencer listed for this sample is Illumina HiSeq 2500. TCR libraries were prepared with molecular barcoding, using unique molecular identifiers to normalize TCRbeta repertoire quantification. Using fastp trimming at Q25 and MiXCR clonotype assembly, TCRdb reanalyzed the public sequencing data and kept in-frame beta chains. Each entry is one CDR3 protein sequence, shown with its most common DNA and genes. Here the sample has some 140,000 distinct CDR3 sequences; more than 9.5% occur a single time. The ten largest account for less than 25% of the sample.

The record originates from a study of T-cell reconstitution after alpha-beta-depleted transplantation in children (dated by TCRdb to about 2016). In terms of the full investigation: T-cell immune reconstitution after TCRalphabeta/CD19-depleted allogeneic hematopoietic cell transplantation in children was quantitatively tracked in the study by means of TCR repertoire profiling.

Broad study findings and their caveats: The frequencies of hyperexpanded clones fell over the following months, and after one year, T-cell counts and TCRbeta diversity were mostly attributed to newly produced T cells. In some patients, the high TCRbeta diversity seen at day 60 was put down to recipient T cells and intrathymic progenitors that had survived conditioning. Apparently early alphabetaT-cell count recovery about two months after transplant reportedly relied on only several hundred rapidly expanded clones derived from non-depleted graft cells.

From the cysteine through the phenylalanine, the CDR3 covers 15 amino acids. Only the CDR3 portion is preserved as DNA: 45 bases, with reading frame beginning at the first base. Per the germline V gene, SGHTA is the CDR1 and FQGNSA is the CDR2. The junction shows trimming of 5 bases on V and 9 bases on J, plus 22 bases between the germline ends. This sample comprised PBMCs, mostly from graft donor cells, obtained 180 days after TCRalphabeta/CD19-depleted stem cell transplant. The clonotype originates from a girl under three years old who had a stem cell transplant for combined immunodeficiency, so the T cells may come from the graft donor. The chain uses TRBV7-2 and TRBJ1-2; the D gene is perhaps TRBD1, on 6 matching bases. The CDR3 region reads CASSAFGQSVMSYTF. The DNA sequence reads TGTGCCAGCAGCGCCTTCGGACAGTCCGTAATGAGCTACACCTTC. The reference TRBV7-2 and TRBJ1-2 proteins fill in what lies around the CDR3, so the full variable domain reads GAGVSQSPSNKVTEKGKDVELRCDPISGHTALYWYRQSLGQGLEFLIYFQGNSAPDKSGLPSDRFSAERTGGSVSTLTIQRTQQEDSAVYLCASSAFGQSVMSYTFGSGTRLTVV.